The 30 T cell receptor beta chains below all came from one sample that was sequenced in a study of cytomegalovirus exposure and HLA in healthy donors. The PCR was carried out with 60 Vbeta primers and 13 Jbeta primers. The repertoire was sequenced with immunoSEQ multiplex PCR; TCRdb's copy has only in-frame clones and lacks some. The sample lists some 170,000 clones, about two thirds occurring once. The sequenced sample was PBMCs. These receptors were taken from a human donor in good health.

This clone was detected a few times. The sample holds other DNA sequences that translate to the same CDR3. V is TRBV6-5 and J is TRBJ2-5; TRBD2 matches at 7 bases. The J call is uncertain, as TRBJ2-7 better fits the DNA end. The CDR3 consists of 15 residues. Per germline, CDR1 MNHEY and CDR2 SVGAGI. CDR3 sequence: CASSYSGGSSYEQYF. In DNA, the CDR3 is TGTGCCAGCAGTTACTCGGGGGGGAGCTCCTACGAGCAGTACTTC.

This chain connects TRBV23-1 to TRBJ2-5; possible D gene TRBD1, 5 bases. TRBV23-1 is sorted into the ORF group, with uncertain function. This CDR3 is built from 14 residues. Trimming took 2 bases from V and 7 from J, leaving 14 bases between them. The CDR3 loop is CASSQGAGPGTQYF. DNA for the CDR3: TGCGCCAGCAGTCAAGGGGCAGGTCCCGGGACCCAGTACTTC.

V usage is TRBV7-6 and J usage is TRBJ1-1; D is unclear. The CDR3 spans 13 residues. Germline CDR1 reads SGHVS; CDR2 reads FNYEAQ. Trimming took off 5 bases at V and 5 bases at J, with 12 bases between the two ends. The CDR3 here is CASSLSRRTEAFF. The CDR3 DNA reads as TGTGCCAGCAGCCTTTCCAGGAGGACTGAAGCTTTCTTT.

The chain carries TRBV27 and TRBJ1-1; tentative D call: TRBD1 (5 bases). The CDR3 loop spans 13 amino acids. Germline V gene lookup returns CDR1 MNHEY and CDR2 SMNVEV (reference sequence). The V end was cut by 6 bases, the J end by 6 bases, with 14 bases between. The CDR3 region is CASRRIGVAEAFF. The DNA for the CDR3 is TGTGCCAGCAGAAGAATAGGGGTGGCTGAAGCTTTCTTT.

The CDR3 DNA sequence: TGTGCCAGCAGCCCCACCGGACAGGGGACTTACGGGGCCCAGTACTTC. This translates into CASSPTGQGTYGAQYF. The genes are TRBV7-3 and TRBJ2-5; TRBD1 aligns across 9 bases. J lost 9 bases, V lost 5 bases, and 16 bases had no gene match. Germline assignment: CDR1 SGHTA and CDR2 FQGTGA. The CDR3 contains 16 residues.

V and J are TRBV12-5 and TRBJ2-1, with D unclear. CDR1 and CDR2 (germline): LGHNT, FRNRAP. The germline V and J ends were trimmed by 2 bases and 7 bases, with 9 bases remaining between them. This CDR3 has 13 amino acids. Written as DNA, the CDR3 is TGTGCTAGTGGTTTGCGACTGGCGAATGAGCAGTTCTTC. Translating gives CASGLRLANEQFF.

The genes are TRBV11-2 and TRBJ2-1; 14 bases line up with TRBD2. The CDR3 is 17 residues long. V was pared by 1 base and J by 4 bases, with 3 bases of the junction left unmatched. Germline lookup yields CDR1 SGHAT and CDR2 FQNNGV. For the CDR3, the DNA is TGTGCCAGCAGCTTAGTGAGGACTAGCGGGGGGTACAATGAGCAGTTCTTC. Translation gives CASSLVRTSGGYNEQFF.

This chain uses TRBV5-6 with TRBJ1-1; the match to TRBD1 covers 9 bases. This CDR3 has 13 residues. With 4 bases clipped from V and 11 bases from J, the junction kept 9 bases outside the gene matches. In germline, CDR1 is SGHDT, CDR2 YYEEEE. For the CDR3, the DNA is TGTGCCAGCAGCCAAACAGGGGGCCCGGAGGCTTTCTTT. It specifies CASSQTGGPEAFF. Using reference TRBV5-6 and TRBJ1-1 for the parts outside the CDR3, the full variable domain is DAGVTQSPTHLIKTRGQQVTLRCSPKSGHDTVSWYQQALGQGPQFIFQYYEEEERQRGNFPDRFSGHQFPNYSSELNVNALLLGDSALYLCASSQTGGPEAFFGQGTRLTVV.

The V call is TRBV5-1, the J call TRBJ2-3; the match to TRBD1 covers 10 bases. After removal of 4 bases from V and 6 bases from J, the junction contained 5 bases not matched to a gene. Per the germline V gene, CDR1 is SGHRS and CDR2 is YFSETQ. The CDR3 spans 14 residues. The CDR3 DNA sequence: TGCGCCAGCAGCGACGGACAGGGGGGGGATACGCAGTATTTT. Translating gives CASSDGQGGDTQYF.

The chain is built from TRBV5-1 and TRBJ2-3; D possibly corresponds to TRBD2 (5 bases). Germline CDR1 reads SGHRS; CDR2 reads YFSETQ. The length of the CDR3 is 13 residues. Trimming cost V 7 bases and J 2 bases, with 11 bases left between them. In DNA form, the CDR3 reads TGCGCCAGCGCGCCGGGAAACACAGATACGCAGTATTTT. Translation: CASAPGNTDTQYF. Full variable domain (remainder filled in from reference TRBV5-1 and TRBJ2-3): KAGVTQTPRYLIKTRGQQVTLSCSPISGHRSVSWYQQTPGQGLQFLFEYFSETQRNKGNFPGRFSGRQFSNSRSEMNVSTLELGDSALYLCASAPGNTDTQYFGPGTRLTVL.

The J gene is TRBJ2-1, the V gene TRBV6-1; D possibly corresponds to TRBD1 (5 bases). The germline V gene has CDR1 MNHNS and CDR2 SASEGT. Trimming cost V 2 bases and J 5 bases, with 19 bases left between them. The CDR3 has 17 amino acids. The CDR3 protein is CASSESGGASWDNEQFF. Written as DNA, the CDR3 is TGTGCCAGCAGTGAATCGGGTGGGGCTAGTTGGGACAATGAGCAGTTCTTC.

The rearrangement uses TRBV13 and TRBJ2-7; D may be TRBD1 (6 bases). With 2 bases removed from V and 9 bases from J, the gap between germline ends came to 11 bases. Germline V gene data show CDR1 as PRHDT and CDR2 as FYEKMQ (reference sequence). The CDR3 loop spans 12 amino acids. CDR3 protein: CASSLRGWGQYF. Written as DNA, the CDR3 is TGTGCCAGCAGCTTAAGGGGGTGGGGGCAGTACTTC.

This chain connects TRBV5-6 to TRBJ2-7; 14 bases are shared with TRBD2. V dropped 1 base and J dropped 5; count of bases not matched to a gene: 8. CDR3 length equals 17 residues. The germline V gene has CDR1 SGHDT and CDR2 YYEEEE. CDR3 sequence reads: CASSLLTSGGADHEQYF. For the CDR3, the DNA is TGTGCCAGCAGCTTGTTGACTAGCGGGGGGGCGGACCACGAGCAGTACTTC.

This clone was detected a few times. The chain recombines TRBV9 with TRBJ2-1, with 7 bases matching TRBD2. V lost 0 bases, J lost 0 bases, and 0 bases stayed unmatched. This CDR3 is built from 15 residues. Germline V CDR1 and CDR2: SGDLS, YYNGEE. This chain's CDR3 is CASSVGGGSYNEQFF. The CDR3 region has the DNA TGTGCCAGCAGCGTAGGGGGGGGCTCCTACAATGAGCAGTTCTTC.

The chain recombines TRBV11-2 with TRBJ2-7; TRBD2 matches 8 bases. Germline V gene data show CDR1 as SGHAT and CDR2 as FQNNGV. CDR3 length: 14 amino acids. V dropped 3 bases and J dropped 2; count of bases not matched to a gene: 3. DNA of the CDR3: TGTGCCAGCAGCTTTAGCGGGGCAACCTACGAGCAGTACTTC. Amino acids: CASSFSGATYEQYF.

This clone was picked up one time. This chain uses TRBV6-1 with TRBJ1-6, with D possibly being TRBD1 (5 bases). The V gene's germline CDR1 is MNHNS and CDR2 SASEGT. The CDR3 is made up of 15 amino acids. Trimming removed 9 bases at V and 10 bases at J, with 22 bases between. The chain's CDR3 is CARKSLGGEGSPLHF. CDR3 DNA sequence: TGTGCCAGAAAGTCCCTGGGGGGGGAGGGGTCACCCCTCCACTTT.

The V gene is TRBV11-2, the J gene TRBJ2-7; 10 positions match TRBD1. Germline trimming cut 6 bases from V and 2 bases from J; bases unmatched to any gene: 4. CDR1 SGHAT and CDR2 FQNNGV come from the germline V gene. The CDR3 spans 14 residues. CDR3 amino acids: CASRSGTGAYEQYF. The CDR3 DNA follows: TGTGCCAGCAGATCCGGGACAGGGGCCTACGAGCAGTACTTC.

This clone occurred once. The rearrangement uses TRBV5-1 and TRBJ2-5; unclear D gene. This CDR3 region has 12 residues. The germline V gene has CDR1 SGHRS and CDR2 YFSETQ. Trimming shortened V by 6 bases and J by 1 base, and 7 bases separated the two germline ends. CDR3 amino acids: CASTSTQETQYF. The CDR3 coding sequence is TGCGCCAGCACCAGTACCCAAGAGACCCAGTACTTC.

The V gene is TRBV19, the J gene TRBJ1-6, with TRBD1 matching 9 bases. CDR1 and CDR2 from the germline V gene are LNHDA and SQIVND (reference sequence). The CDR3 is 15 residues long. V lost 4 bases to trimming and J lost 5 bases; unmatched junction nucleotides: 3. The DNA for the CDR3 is TGTGCCAGTAGTAAGGGACAGGGTAATAATTCACCCCTCCACTTT. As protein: CASSKGQGNNSPLHF. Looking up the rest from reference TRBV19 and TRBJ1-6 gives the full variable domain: DGGITQSPKYLFRKEGQNVTLSCEQNLNHDAMYWYRQDPGQGLRLIYYSQIVNDFQKGDIAEGYSVSREKKESFPLTVTSAQKNPTAFYLCASSKGQGNNSPLHFGNGTRLTVT.

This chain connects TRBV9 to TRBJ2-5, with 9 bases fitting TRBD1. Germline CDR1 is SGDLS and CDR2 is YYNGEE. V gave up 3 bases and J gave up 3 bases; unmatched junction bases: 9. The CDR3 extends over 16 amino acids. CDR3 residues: CASSDGQGTMEETQYF. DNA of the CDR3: TGTGCCAGCAGCGACGGACAGGGGACTATGGAAGAGACCCAGTACTTC.

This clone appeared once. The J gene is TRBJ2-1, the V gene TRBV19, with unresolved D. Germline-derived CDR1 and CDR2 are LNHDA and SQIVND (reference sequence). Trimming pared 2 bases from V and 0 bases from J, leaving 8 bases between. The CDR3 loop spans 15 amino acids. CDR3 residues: CASSITESSYNEQFF. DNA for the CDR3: TGTGCCAGTAGTATAACGGAGAGCTCCTACAATGAGCAGTTCTTC.

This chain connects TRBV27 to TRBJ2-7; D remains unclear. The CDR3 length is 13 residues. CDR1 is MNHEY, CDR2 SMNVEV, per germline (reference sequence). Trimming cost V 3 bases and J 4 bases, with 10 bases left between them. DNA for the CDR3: TGTGCCAGCAGTTTGGGCCGGCAATACGAGCAGTACTTC. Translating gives CASSLGRQYEQYF.

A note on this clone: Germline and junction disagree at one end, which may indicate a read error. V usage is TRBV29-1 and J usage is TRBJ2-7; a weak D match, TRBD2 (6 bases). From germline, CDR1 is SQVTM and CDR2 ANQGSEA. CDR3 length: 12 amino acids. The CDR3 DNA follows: TGCAGCGTTGGCAGGGACTCCCACGAGCAGTACTTC. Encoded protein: CSVGRDSHEQYF.

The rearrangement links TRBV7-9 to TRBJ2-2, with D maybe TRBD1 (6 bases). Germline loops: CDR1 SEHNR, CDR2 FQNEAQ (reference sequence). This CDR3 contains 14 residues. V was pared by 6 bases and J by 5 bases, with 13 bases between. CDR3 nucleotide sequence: TGTGCCAGCAGGGGTCAGGGGAGAACCGGGGAGCTGTTTTTT. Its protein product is CASRGQGRTGELFF.

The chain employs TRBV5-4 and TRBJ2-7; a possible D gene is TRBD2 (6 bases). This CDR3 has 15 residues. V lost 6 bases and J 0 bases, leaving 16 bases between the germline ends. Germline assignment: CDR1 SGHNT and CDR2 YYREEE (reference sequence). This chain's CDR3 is CASTRGGYSSYEQYF. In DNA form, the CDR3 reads TGTGCCAGCACCCGTGGGGGGTACAGCTCCTACGAGCAGTACTTC.

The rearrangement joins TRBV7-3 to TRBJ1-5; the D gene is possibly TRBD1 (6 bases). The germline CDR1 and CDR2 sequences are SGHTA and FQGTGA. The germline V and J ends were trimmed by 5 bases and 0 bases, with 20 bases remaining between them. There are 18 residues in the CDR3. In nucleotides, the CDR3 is TGTGCCAGCAGCCCAAAAGGGGGGGACATGGATAGCAATCAGCCCCAGCATTTT. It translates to CASSPKGGDMDSNQPQHF.

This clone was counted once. The DNA for the CDR3 is TGCGCCAGCAGCCAAGATCCGGGGGGCTACACCTTC. Protein product: CASSQDPGGYTF. The gene calls are TRBV4-1 and TRBJ1-2; D uncertain. Between the trimmed V and J ends, which lost 0 bases and 8 bases, there was a span of 7 bases. Germline-derived CDR1 and CDR2 are MGHRA and YSYEKL. The CDR3 has 12 amino acids.

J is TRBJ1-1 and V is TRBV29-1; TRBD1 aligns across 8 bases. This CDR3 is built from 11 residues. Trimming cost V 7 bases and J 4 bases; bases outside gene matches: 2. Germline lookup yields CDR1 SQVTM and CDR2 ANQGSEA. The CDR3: CSATGGTEAFF. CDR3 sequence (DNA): TGCAGCGCCACAGGGGGCACTGAAGCTTTCTTT.

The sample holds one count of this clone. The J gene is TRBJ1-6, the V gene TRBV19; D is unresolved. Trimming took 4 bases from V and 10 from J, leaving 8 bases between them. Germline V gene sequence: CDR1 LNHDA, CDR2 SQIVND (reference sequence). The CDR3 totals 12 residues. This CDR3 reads CASSTAQSPLHF. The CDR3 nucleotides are TGTGCCAGTAGTACCGCCCAGTCACCCCTCCACTTT.

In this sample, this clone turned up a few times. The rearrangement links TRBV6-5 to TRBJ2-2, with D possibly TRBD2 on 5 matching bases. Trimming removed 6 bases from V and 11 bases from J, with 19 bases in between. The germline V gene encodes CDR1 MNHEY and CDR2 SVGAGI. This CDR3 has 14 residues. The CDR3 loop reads CASSRGESYDELFF. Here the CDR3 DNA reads TGTGCCAGCAGCCGTGGGGAGAGTTATGATGAGCTGTTTTTT.